This note documents a single TCR beta chain sequence. The data were taken from a study of blood T cell repertoires in COVID-19. Study-level information: COVID-19 samples, acute and convalescent, were from the United States, Italy and Spain. T cells, B-cell-depleted T cells, or PBMCs provided the cDNA or gDNA that served as material.

CDR1 KGHSH and CDR2 LQKENI come from the germline V gene. Trimming removed 3 bases from V and 4 bases from J, with 9 bases in between. The CDR3 has 13 residues. Produced via immunoSEQ multiplex PCR; TCRdb's table is partial and in-frame only. The sample yields roughly 150,000 clones, more than 65% seen once. The clonotype was recovered from a man between 65 and 80 years old with active or convalescent COVID-19. Sequencing was done on a sample of peripheral blood. The chain links TRBV18 to TRBJ1-2, with D unclear. CDR3 nucleotides: TGTGCCAGCTCACCCTCAGAAGTCTATGGCTACACCTTC. Encoded protein: CASSPSEVYGYTF.